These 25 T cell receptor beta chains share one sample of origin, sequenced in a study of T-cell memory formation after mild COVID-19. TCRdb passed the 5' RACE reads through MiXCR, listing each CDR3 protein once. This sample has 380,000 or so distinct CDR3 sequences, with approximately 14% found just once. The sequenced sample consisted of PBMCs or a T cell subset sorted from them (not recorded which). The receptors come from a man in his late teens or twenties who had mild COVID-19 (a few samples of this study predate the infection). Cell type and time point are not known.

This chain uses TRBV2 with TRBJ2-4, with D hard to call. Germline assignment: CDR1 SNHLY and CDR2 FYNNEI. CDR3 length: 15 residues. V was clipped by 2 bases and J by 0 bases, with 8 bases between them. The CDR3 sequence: CASSESGLAKNIQYF. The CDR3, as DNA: TGTGCCAGCAGTGAAAGTGGGTTAGCCAAAAACATTCAGTACTTC.

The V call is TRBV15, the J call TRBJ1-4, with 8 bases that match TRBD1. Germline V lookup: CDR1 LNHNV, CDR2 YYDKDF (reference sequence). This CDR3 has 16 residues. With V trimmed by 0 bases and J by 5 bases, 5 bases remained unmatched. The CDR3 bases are TGTGCCACCAGCAGAGATCAGGACAGGGTGAATGAAAAACTGTTTTTT. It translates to CATSRDQDRVNEKLFF.

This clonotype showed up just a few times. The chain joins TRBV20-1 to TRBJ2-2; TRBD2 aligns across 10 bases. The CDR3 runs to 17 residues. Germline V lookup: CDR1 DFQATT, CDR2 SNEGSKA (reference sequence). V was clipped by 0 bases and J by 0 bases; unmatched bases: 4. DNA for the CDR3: TGCAGTGCTAGAGATCTAGCGGGGGCTACGAACACCGGGGAGCTGTTTTTT. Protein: CSARDLAGATNTGELFF.

In nucleotides, the CDR3 is TGTGCCACCAGTAGACAGGGAGGAGAAAAACTGTTTTTT. Translation gives CATSRQGGEKLFF. The rearrangement links TRBV24-1 to TRBJ1-4, with 7 nucleotides matching TRBD1. The germline V gene has CDR1 KGHDR and CDR2 SFDVKD. V was clipped by 6 bases and J by 8 bases; unmatched bases: 5. The CDR3 is made up of 13 amino acids.

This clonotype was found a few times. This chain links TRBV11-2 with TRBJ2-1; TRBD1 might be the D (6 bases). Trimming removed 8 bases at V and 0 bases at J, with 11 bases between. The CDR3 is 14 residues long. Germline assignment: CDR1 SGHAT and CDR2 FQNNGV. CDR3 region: CASQDSRSYNEQFF. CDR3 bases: TGTGCCAGCCAGGACAGCCGCTCCTACAATGAGCAGTTCTTC.

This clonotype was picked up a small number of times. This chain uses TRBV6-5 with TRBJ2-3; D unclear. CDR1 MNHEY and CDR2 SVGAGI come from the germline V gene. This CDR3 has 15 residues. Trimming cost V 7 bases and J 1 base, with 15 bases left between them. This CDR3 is CASTPSPLGTDTQYF. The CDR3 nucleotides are TGTGCCAGCACCCCAAGCCCGCTGGGCACAGATACGCAGTATTTT.

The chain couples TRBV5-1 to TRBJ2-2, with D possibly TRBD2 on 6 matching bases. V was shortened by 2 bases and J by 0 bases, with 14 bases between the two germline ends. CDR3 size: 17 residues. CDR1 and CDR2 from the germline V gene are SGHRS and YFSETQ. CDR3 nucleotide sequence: TGCGCCAGCAGCTTCAATCGGGGCGGGACGAACACCGGGGAGCTGTTTTTT. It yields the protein CASSFNRGGTNTGELFF. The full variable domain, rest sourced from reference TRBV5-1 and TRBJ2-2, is KAGVTQTPRYLIKTRGQQVTLSCSPISGHRSVSWYQQTPGQGLQFLFEYFSETQRNKGNFPGRFSGRQFSNSRSEMNVSTLELGDSALYLCASSFNRGGTNTGELFFGEGSRLTVL.

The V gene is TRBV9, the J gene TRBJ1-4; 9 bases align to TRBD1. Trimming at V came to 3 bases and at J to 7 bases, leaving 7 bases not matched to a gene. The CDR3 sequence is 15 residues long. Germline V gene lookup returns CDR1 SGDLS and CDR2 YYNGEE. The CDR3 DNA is TGTGCCAGCAGCGGTAAACAGGGGGCGGGTGAAAAACTGTTTTTT. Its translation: CASSGKQGAGEKLFF.

CDR3 nucleotide sequence: TGTGCCAGCAGATCACGGACAGGGCTAACTGAAGCTTTCTTT. Translation: CASRSRTGLTEAFF. The J gene is TRBJ1-1, the V gene TRBV12-3 or TRBV12-4; 8 bases map to TRBD1. This CDR3 has 14 residues. The V segment lost 6 bases and the J segment 5 bases; nucleotides outside the gene matches: 8.

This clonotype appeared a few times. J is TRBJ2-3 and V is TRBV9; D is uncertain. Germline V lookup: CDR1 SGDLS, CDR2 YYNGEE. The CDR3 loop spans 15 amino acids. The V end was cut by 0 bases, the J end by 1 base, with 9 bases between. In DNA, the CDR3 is TGTGCCAGCAGCGTAGCTGGAATCGGCACAGATACGCAGTATTTT. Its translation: CASSVAGIGTDTQYF.

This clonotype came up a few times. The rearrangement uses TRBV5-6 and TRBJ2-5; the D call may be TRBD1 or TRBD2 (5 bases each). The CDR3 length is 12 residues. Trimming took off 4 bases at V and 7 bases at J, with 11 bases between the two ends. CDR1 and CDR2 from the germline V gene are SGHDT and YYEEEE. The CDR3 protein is CASSGGRRTQYF. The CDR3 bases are TGTGCCAGCAGCGGGGGACGGCGGACCCAGTACTTC.

The chain's CDR3 is CASSLYGGHRAGELFF. The CDR3 DNA reads as TGTGCCAGCAGTTTATATGGGGGCCATCGGGCCGGGGAGCTGTTTTTT. The J gene is TRBJ2-2, the V gene TRBV28; tentative D call: TRBD1 (6 bases). This CDR3 is built from 16 residues. Germline V gene lookup returns CDR1 MDHEN and CDR2 SYDVKM. Trimming took off 1 base at V and 6 bases at J, with 15 bases between the two ends.

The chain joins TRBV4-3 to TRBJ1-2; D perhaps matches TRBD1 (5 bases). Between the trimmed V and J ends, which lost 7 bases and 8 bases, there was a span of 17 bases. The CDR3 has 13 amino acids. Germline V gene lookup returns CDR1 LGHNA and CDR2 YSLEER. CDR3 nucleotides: TGCGCCAGCAAGCATCCAGGGCTCCGGGGCTACACCTTC. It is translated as CASKHPGLRGYTF.

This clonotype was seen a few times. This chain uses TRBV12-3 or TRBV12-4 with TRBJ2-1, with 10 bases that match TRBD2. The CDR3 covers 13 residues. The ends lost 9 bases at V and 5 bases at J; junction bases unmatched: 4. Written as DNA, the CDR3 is TGTGCCAGTAGCGGGGGGTATGACAATGAGCAGTTCTTC. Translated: CASSGGYDNEQFF.

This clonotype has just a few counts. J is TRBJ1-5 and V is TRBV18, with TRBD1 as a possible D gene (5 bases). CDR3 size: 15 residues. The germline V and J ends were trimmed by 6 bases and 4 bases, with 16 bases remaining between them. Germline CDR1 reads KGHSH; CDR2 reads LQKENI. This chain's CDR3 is CASSADTNRNQPQHF. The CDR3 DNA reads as TGTGCCAGCTCGGCGGACACCAATCGAAATCAGCCCCAGCATTTT.

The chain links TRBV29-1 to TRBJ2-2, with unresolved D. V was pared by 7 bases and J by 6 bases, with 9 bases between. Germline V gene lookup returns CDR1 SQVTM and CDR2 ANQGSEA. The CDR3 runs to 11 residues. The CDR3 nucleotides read TGCAGCGGCCGGAGCGCCGGGGAGCTGTTTTTT. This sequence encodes CSGRSAGELFF.

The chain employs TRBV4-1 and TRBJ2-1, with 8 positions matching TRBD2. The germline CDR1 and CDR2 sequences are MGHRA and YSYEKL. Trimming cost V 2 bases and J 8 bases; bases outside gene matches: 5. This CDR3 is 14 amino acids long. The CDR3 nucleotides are TGCGCCAGCAGCCAACCGGGGGGGCTGCATGAGCAGTTCTTC. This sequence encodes CASSQPGGLHEQFF.

The CDR3 protein is CASGSWEDTGELFF. The CDR3 DNA follows: TGCGCCAGCGGATCTTGGGAGGACACCGGGGAGCTGTTTTTT. The genes are TRBV4-1 and TRBJ2-2; the D gene is possibly TRBD2 (6 bases). In germline, CDR1 is MGHRA, CDR2 YSYEKL. V lost 8 bases and J 3 bases, leaving 13 bases between the germline ends. The CDR3 sequence is 14 residues long.

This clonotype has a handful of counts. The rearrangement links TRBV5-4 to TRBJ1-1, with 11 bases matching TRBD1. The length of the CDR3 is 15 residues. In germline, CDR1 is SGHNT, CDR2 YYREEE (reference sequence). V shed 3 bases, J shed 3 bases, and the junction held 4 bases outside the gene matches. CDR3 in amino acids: CASSWDRGGDTEAFF. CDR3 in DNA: TGTGCCAGCAGCTGGGACAGGGGGGGAGACACTGAAGCTTTCTTT.

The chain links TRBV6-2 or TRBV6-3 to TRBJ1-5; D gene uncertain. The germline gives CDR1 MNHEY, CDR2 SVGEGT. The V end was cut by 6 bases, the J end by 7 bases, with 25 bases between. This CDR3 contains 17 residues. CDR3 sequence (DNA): TGTGCCAGCAGCCAACCAGCCAGCACGGCCCCGGGACAGCCCCAGCATTTT. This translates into CASSQPASTAPGQPQHF.

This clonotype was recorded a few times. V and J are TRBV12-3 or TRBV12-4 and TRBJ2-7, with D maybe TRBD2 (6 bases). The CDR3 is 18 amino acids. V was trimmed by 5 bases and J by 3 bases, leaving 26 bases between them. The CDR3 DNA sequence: TGTGCCAGCAGTCCGCACGAGGGTAGCGGTGACGGGGTCTACGAGCAGTACTTC. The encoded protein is CASSPHEGSGDGVYEQYF.

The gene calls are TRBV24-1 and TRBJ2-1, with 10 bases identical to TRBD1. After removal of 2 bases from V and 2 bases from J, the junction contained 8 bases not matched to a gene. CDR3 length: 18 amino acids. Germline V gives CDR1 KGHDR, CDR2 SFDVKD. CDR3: CATSDSTTGQGTYNEQFF. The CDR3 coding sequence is TGTGCCACCAGTGATTCGACCACGGGACAGGGGACCTACAATGAGCAGTTCTTC.

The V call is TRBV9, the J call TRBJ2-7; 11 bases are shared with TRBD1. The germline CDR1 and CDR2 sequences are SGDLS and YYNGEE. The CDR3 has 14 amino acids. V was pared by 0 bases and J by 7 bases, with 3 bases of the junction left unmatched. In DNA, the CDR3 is TGTGCCAGCAGCGTAGTGGACAGGGGGCATGAGCAGTACTTC. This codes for CASSVVDRGHEQYF.

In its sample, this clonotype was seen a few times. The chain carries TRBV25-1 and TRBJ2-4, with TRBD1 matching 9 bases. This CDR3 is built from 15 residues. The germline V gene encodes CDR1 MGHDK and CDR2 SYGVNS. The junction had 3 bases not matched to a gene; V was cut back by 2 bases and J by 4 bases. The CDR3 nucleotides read TGTGCCAGCAGTGAAGCCGGGACAGGGAAAAACATTCAGTACTTC. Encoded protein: CASSEAGTGKNIQYF.

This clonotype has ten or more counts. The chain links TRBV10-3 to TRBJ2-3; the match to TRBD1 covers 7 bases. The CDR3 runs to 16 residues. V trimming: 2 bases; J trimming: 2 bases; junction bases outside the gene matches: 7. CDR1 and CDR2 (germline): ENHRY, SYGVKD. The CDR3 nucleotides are TGTGCCATCAGTGAGGTGAAGGACAGGACCACAGATACGCAGTATTTT. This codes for CAISEVKDRTTDTQYF.